One and the same sample provided the 10 T cell receptor beta chains below, sequenced in a study of CD8+CD57+ T cells in acquired aplastic anemia. TCR beta VDJ combinations and CDR3 sequences were profiled from genomic DNA. TCRdb fed the reads into MiXCR, producing one record per CDR3 protein. The sample carries about 190,000 distinct CDR3 sequences, 48% recorded once. Selection for sequencing was limited to patients who had shown CD8+CD57+ cell expansion by flow cytometry. Sequenced material: sorted CD4+, CD8+, or CD8+CD57+ T cells (not recorded which) from PBMCs. Receptors originate from a human donor with aplastic anemia.

V is TRBV20-1 and J is TRBJ2-7; maybe TRBD1 (6 bases). Trimming took off 6 bases at V and 2 bases at J, with 17 bases between the two ends. The CDR3 has 14 residues. Germline V gives CDR1 DFQATT, CDR2 SNEGSKA (reference sequence). CDR3 DNA sequence: TGCAGTGCCAAAGGACAGTATCTGACCTACGAGCAGTACTTC. This sequence encodes CSAKGQYLTYEQYF.

The chain recombines TRBV2 with TRBJ1-5; no reliable D call. This CDR3 has 13 residues. Germline V gene data show CDR1 as SNHLY and CDR2 as FYNNEI. V dropped 3 bases and J dropped 4 bases, with 7 bases sitting between them. The CDR3 DNA reads as TGTGCCAGCAGTGACTTAGGGAATCAGCCCCAGCATTTT. Encoded protein: CASSDLGNQPQHF.

This clonotype has just one count. This CDR3 is CASSPQEGTGQGYTF. CDR3 nucleotide sequence: TGTGCCAGTAGCCCTCAAGAGGGGACAGGTCAAGGCTACACCTTC. The chain joins TRBV19 to TRBJ1-2; 8 bases are a match to TRBD1. Germline assignment: CDR1 LNHDA and CDR2 SQIVND (reference sequence). The V gene end was trimmed by 6 bases and the J gene end by 8 bases; junction bases not matched to a gene: 14. The CDR3 is made up of 15 amino acids.

This clonotype is a singleton in its sample. The rearrangement links TRBV29-1 to TRBJ2-7, with D possibly TRBD2 on 6 matching bases. The CDR3 consists of 12 residues. Germline V lookup: CDR1 SQVTM, CDR2 ANQGSEA. The CDR3 nucleotides are TGCACCCTGGTAGCGGACTCCTACGAGCAGTACTTC. Amino acids: CTLVADSYEQYF.

Concerning this clonotype itself: Sequence at one end of the junction differs from germline and may be a read error. V is TRBV3-1 and J is TRBJ1-1; D ambiguous. The CDR3 length is 11 residues. Per germline, CDR1 LGHDT and CDR2 YNNKEL (reference sequence). The CDR3 protein is CASSGVTGAFF. The CDR3 region has the DNA TGTGCCAGCAGCGGGGTTACTGGAGCTTTCTTT. The full variable domain, in which reference TRBV3-1 and TRBJ1-1 provide the parts outside the CDR3, is DTAVSQTPKYLVTQMGNDKSIKCEQNLGHDTMYWYKQDSKKFLKIMFSYNNKELIINETVPNRFSPKSPDKAHLNLHINSLELGDSAVYFCASSGVTGAFFGQGTRLTVV.

J is TRBJ1-2 and V is TRBV11-2; TRBD1 agrees at 8 bases. This CDR3 has 15 amino acids. Trimming at V came to 1 base and at J to 4 bases, leaving 5 bases not matched to a gene. Germline assignment: CDR1 SGHAT and CDR2 FQNNGV. The CDR3 DNA is TGTGCCAGCAGCTTAGGTGGACAGGGCGGCTATGGCTACACCTTC. Translation: CASSLGGQGGYGYTF. Full variable domain (missing parts from reference TRBV11-2 and TRBJ1-2): EAGVAQSPRYKIIEKRQSVAFWCNPISGHATLYWYQQILGQGPKLLIQFQNNGVVDDSQLPKDRFSAERLKGVDSTLKIQPAKLEDSAVYLCASSLGGQGGYGYTFGSGTRLTVV.

This clonotype was detected ten times or more. This chain joins TRBV4-3 and TRBJ2-7; 14 positions agree with TRBD2. The CDR3 covers 17 residues. Germline CDR1 is LGHNA and CDR2 is YSLEER. Trimming at V came to 2 bases and at J to 6 bases, leaving 9 bases not matched to a gene. The CDR3 spells CASSQNSWTSGRREQYF. The DNA for the CDR3 is TGCGCCAGCAGCCAAAACTCGTGGACTAGCGGGAGGCGCGAGCAGTACTTC.

A note on this clonotype: A much larger clone lies one base from this, so it may be a read error. The chain recombines TRBV10-3 with TRBJ1-1; a weak D match, TRBD1 (5 bases). There are 13 residues in the CDR3. Trimming removed 5 bases from V and 8 bases from J, with 15 bases in between. Germline CDR1 reads ENHRY; CDR2 reads SYGVKD. The CDR3 DNA sequence: TGTGCCATCAGTTACCGGACACCACCCGAAGCTTTCTTT. Its protein is CAISYRTPPEAFF.

This clonotype was recorded many times. The genes are TRBV29-1 and TRBJ1-4; weak D call: TRBD1 (5 bases). Between the trimmed V and J ends, which lost 4 bases and 4 bases, there was a span of 10 bases. The CDR3 length is 13 residues. Germline CDR1 is SQVTM and CDR2 is ANQGSEA. This chain's CDR3 is CSVAGGVNEKLFF. The CDR3 DNA follows: TGCAGCGTTGCCGGGGGGGTTAATGAAAAACTGTTTTTT.

V and J are TRBV5-4 and TRBJ2-7; tentative D call: TRBD2 (6 bases). Looked up from germline, CDR1 is SGHNT and CDR2 is YYREEE (reference sequence). Trimming stripped 4 bases from V and 5 bases from J, with 19 bases between. The CDR3 length is 15 residues. CDR3 nucleotides: TGTGCCAGCAGCGACCCGCCGGGAGTAGGCCACGAGCAGTACTTC. It encodes CASSDPPGVGHEQYF.